These T cell receptor beta chains were read from a single sample in a study of blood T cell repertoires in COVID-19. Sequencing was performed with immunoSEQ multiplex PCR; in TCRdb, only in-frame clones are kept and a portion is missing. The profile shows hundreds of thousands of clones, around 80% of them singletons. The sample was peripheral blood. Every receptor here comes from a woman younger than 45 with COVID-19, enrolled during active disease. Each CDR3 is given with its conserved first and last residue. D genes are given only for firm matches. Clone sizes are given selectively: once, few, many, or a class where the clone is expanded.

v_gene	abundance	j_gene	d_gene	CDR3nt	CDR3aa
TRBV28	.	TRBJ2-3	TRBD2	TGTGCCAGCAGTTTATGGAGTAGCGGGGGGGAGACAGATACGCAGTATTTT	CASSLWSSGGETDTQYF
TRBV3-1/TRBV3-2	few	TRBJ2-1	TRBD1	TGTGCCAGCAGCCAGTTCCGGGACAGGGGACGGGAGCAGTTCTTC	CASSQFRDRGREQFF
TRBV4-3	.	TRBJ1-2	.	TGCGCCAGCAGCCAAGACGTGGAGGACTATGGCTACACCTTC	CASSQDVEDYGYTF
TRBV10-3	.	TRBJ2-5	TRBD2	TGTGCCATCAGTGGGGGACTAGCGGGAGGGCGGGTAGAGACCCAGTACTTC	CAISGGLAGGRVETQYF
TRBV6-2/TRBV6-3	.	TRBJ2-7	.	TGTGCCAGCAGTTCTCCCTACGAGCAGTACTTC	CASSSPYEQYF
TRBV7-8	once	TRBJ2-2	TRBD1	TGTGCCAGCAGCCCGCAGGGGACAGGGACCGGGGAGCTGTTTTTT	CASSPQGTGTGELFF
TRBV27	once	TRBJ2-3	TRBD2	TGTGCCAGCAGTCCCTGGACTAGCGGGAGAGCAGATACGCAGTATTTT	CASSPWTSGRADTQYF
TRBV18	.	TRBJ1-1	TRBD1	TGTGCCAGCTCCCCGGGACAGGGGAACACTGAAGCTTTCTTT	CASSPGQGNTEAFF
TRBV5-1	.	TRBJ1-2	TRBD1	TGCGCCAGCAGCGCCGGACAGGCTAACTATGGCTACACCTTC	CASSAGQANYGYTF
TRBV9	.	TRBJ2-5	.	TGTGCCAGCAGCCGGACGGGGGAAGAGACCCAGTACTTC	CASSRTGEETQYF
TRBV11-2	.	TRBJ2-5	.	TGTGCCAGCAGCTTAGGTGGGGGGGCGGAGACCCAGTACTTC	CASSLGGGAETQYF
TRBV25-1	.	TRBJ2-7	TRBD1	TGTGCCAGCAGCCAACAGGGGGACAGTACGAGGCAGTACTTC	CASSQQGDSTRQYF
TRBV7-9	.	TRBJ2-7	TRBD2	TGTGCCAGCAGCTTAGTTCGGGGAGGGCCCCACGAGCAGTACTTC	CASSLVRGGPHEQYF
TRBV7-6	few	TRBJ1-1	.	TGTGCCAGCAGCTTAGAGCAGGGCTCTGAAGCTTTCTTT	CASSLEQGSEAFF
TRBV5-4	.	TRBJ1-1	TRBD1	TGTGCCAGCAGCTCCCCGGGACAGGGAAGAAGAAACACTGAAGCTTTCTTT	CASSSPGQGRRNTEAFF
TRBV18	few	TRBJ2-7	.	TGTGCCAGCTCACCTACAAGGACAAAAACTTCCTACGAGCAGTACTTC	CASSPTRTKTSYEQYF
TRBV4-1	.	TRBJ1-1	.	TGCGCCAGCAGCCAAGAAAGACTCCCGAACACTGAAGCTTTCTTT	CASSQERLPNTEAFF
TRBV24-1	.	TRBJ1-5	TRBD1	TGTGCCACCAGTGACACAGGGGTCAATCAGCCCCAGCATTTT	CATSDTGVNQPQHF
TRBV5-1	.	TRBJ2-7	TRBD2	TGCGCCAGCAGCTTGGGACTAGCGGGAGCAGATCACGAGCAGTACTTC	CASSLGLAGADHEQYF
TRBV11-2	.	TRBJ2-6	.	TGTGCCAGCAGCTTAGCCCTCTCTGGGGCCAACGTCCTGACTTTC	CASSLALSGANVLTF
TRBV5-6	.	TRBJ2-5	TRBD1	TGTGCCAGCAGCTTCGGGACAGGGGAAGAGACCCAGTACTTC	CASSFGTGEETQYF
TRBV3-1/TRBV3-2	.	TRBJ1-2	.	TGTGCCAGCAGCCAAGGGAGGAACTATGGCTACACCTTC	CASSQGRNYGYTF
TRBV6-6	.	TRBJ1-5	TRBD1	TGTGCCAGCAGTCGCCAGCCGCCGGGACAGGCATGGAGGCCCCAGCATTTT	CASSRQPPGQAWRPQHF
TRBV12-5	.	TRBJ2-1	.	TGTGCTACTCAATTCGGGGGGCCGGGCTCCTACAATGAGCAGTTCTTC	CATQFGGPGSYNEQFF
TRBV12-3/TRBV12-4	once	TRBJ2-5	.	TGTGCCAGCAGTTTTGGGGCGCCGGAGACCCAGTACTTC	CASSFGAPETQYF
TRBV27	.	TRBJ2-3	TRBD2	TGTGCCAGCAGTTTAGCCCAACTAGCGGTGTTCACAGATACGCAGTATTTT	CASSLAQLAVFTDTQYF
TRBV29-1	.	TRBJ2-4	TRBD1	TGCAGCGCCTCACAGGGGGCCTGGAACAAGGCCAAAAACATTCAGTACTTC	CSASQGAWNKAKNIQYF
TRBV19	once	TRBJ1-1	.	TGTGCCAGTCGTCTCGGACAGAACACTGAAGCTTTCTTT	CASRLGQNTEAFF
TRBV3-1/TRBV3-2	.	TRBJ1-2	.	TGTGCCAGCAGCCAGGATACCGCCGGGACATTTCGTGGCTACACCTTC	CASSQDTAGTFRGYTF
TRBV4-2	few	TRBJ1-3	.	TGTGCCAGCAGCCGAGATTATGGTAGAACTGGAAACACCATATATTTT	CASSRDYGRTGNTIYF
TRBV5-1	once	TRBJ2-5	.	TGCGCCAGCAGCTCCCCGACAGGAGAGACCCAGTACTTC	CASSSPTGETQYF
TRBV5-8	.	TRBJ2-5	.	TGTGCCAGCAGCCTGGGGGGATTGGGACAGCAAGAGACCCAGTACTTC	CASSLGGLGQQETQYF
TRBV9	.	TRBJ2-1	.	TGTGCCAGCAGCGTAGACATGAAGAATGAGCAGTTCTTC	CASSVDMKNEQFF
TRBV19	.	TRBJ2-3	TRBD1	TGTGCCAGTACCCTCGGGACAGTTCCAGATACGCAGTATTTT	CASTLGTVPDTQYF
TRBV5-1	.	TRBJ2-7	TRBD1	TGCGCCAGCAGCCCAAAGGGGGCCTCCTACGAGCAGTACTTC	CASSPKGASYEQYF
TRBV2	.	TRBJ2-7	TRBD1	TGTGCCAGCAGTGTCACAGGGGGAGGAGGCGAGCAGTACTTC	CASSVTGGGGEQYF
TRBV18	few	TRBJ2-3	.	TGTGCCAGCTCACTCGGGGAGTCTAGCACAGATACGCAGTATTTT	CASSLGESSTDTQYF
TRBV2	.	TRBJ1-5	TRBD1	TGTGCCAGCAGTGAGGTGAGGGGGCAGTACCAGCCCCAGCATTTT	CASSEVRGQYQPQHF
TRBV27	.	TRBJ2-7	.	TGTGCCAGCAGTTTGGTTAGCGACGGGGGCGAGCAGTACTTC	CASSLVSDGGEQYF
TRBV2	.	TRBJ2-5	.	TGTGCCAGCACTACGGACTTACTACAAGAGACCCAGTACTTC	CASTTDLLQETQYF
TRBV2	.	TRBJ2-5	TRBD1	TGTGCCAGCAGGCTGACAGGGGGGGAAGAGACCCAGTACTTC	CASRLTGGEETQYF
TRBV5-5	.	TRBJ2-2	.	TGTGCCAGCAGCTTGGGTCAGGGTGGTTTTACCGGGGAGCTGTTTTTT	CASSLGQGGFTGELFF
TRBV9	once	TRBJ2-3	TRBD2	TGTGCCAGCAGCGTGGGGGTAGCGGGAGGTACAGATACGCAGTATTTT	CASSVGVAGGTDTQYF
TRBV5-3	.	TRBJ2-5	.	TGTGCCAGAAGCTTGGCACTAGTCAACTTC	CARSLALVNF
TRBV9	few	TRBJ2-5	TRBD1	TGTGCCAGCAGCGCGACCTCAGGGGGCGCGGAGACCCAGTACTTC	CASSATSGGAETQYF
TRBV5-6	.	TRBJ1-2	.	TGTGCCAGCAGCGCCGGGGGGGGGCGAGTTCGGAGCTACACCTTC	CASSAGGGRVRSYTF
TRBV4-1	few	TRBJ1-1	.	TGCGCCAGCAGCCAAGTTTCGACTGAAGCTTTCTTT	CASSQVSTEAFF